The source of this T cell receptor (beta chain) is a study of CD8+ T cells in alopecia areata. Study background: Administration of oral tofacitinib to treated patients was at 5 to 10 mg twice daily.

Extraction and reverse transcription of RNA yielded cDNA as the sequencing template. Repertoires were generated with immunoSEQ multiplex PCR, while TCRdb's copy carries only in-frame clones and drops some. Found here are 130,000 to 150,000 clones, approximately 87% of them singletons; the top ten hold about 15%. Findings of the study overall: Between patients, shared TCR sequences were less clear than in mice. This was possibly due in part to HLA diversity in the patient population. Scalp lesions, especially in alopecia totalis/universalis, had higher clonality than normal scalp.

Starting from PBMCs, sorting isolated CD4+ and CD8+ T cells. Regarding this clone: Its antigen is still unknown.

The material sequenced was CD8+ T cells sorted from blood, taken at week 0. The sequence was collected from a human donor with alopecia areata.

CDR3 sequence: CASMESQETQYF. The DNA of the CDR3 is TGCGCCAGCATGGAATCCCAAGAGACCCAGTACTTC. J is TRBJ2-5 and V is TRBV10-2; D gene unclear. V was cut by 7 bases and J by 1 base, with 7 bases left in between. From germline, CDR1 is WSHSY and CDR2 SAAADI. The CDR3 contains 12 residues.